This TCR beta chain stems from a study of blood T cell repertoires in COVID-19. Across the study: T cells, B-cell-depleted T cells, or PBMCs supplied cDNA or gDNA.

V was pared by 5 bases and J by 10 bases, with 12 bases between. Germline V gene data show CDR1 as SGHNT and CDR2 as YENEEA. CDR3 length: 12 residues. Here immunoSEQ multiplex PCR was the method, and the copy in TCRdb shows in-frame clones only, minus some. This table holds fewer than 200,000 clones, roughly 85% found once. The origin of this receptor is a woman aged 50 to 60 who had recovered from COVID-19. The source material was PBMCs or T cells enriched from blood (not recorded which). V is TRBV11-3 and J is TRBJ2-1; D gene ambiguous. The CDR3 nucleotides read TGTGCCAGCAGCCCCCCTTTGGGCGAGCAGTTCTTC. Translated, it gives CASSPPLGEQFF.